The 19 T cell receptor beta chains below were found in one sample sequenced in a study of siplizumab effects on memory and regulatory T cells. Method: immunoSEQ multiplex PCR; TCRdb's copy keeps in-frame clones and lacks some. The sample has more than 45,000 clones, under 98% seen once. The sample consisted of naive CD4+ T cells sorted from blood. These receptors were collected from a human donor in good health.

The J gene is TRBJ1-2, the V gene TRBV19; D is perhaps TRBD1 (6 bases). The V and J ends lost 6 bases and 2 bases respectively, with 10 bases between them. Germline values: CDR1 LNHDA, CDR2 SQIVND (reference sequence). The CDR3 contains 13 residues. CDR3: CASSKTGNYGYTF. DNA for the CDR3: TGTGCCAGTAGCAAAACAGGGAACTATGGCTACACCTTC. The whole variable domain, remainder taken from reference TRBV19 and TRBJ1-2, is DGGITQSPKYLFRKEGQNVTLSCEQNLNHDAMYWYRQDPGQGLRLIYYSQIVNDFQKGDIAEGYSVSREKKESFPLTVTSAQKNPTAFYLCASSKTGNYGYTFGSGTRLTVV.

The rearrangement uses TRBV6-5 and TRBJ1-5; D ambiguous. The V gene lost 4 bases and the J gene lost 2 bases, with 12 bases spanning the gap. The CDR3 is made up of 15 amino acids. Germline V gene sequence: CDR1 MNHEY, CDR2 SVGAGI. The CDR3 sequence is CASSLGGSGNQPQHF. As DNA, the CDR3 is TGTGCCAGCAGTTTAGGAGGTTCCGGCAATCAGCCCCAGCATTTT.

This sequence joins TRBV7-9 and TRBJ2-7; TRBD2 agrees at 11 bases. Per the germline V gene, CDR1 is SEHNR and CDR2 is FQNEAQ (reference sequence). V gave up 5 bases and J gave up 3 bases; unmatched junction bases: 9. The CDR3 spans 16 residues. CDR3 DNA sequence: TGTGCCAGCAGCAGAACCGGGACTAGCGGAATCTACGAGCAGTACTTC. Encoded protein: CASSRTGTSGIYEQYF.

This clone has a single count. The chain carries TRBV1 and TRBJ2-5; TRBD1, the table's D call, lacks a check against the DNA. TRBV1 is listed as a pseudogene. The CDR3 extends over 16 amino acids. CDR3 amino acids: CTSSQGTRGFVETQYF. CDR3 in DNA: TGCACCAGCAGCCAGGGGACAAGGGGCTTCGTGGAGACCCAGTACTTC.

The rearrangement joins TRBV6-5 to TRBJ2-5; perhaps D is TRBD1 or TRBD2 (5 bases each). V gave up 5 bases and J gave up 2 bases, with 15 bases separating them. Germline CDR1 MNHEY, CDR2 SVGAGI. CDR3 size: 15 residues. The chain's CDR3 is CASSRPGDVQETQYF. The CDR3 nucleotides are TGTGCCAGCAGTCGCCCCGGGGACGTTCAAGAGACCCAGTACTTC.

The CDR3 DNA reads as TGTGCCAGCAGCTTAGGGGTAGCTTTCGATGAGCAGTTCTTC. Encoded protein: CASSLGVAFDEQFF. The chain has TRBV7-3 and TRBJ2-1, with D unresolved. The CDR3 extends over 14 amino acids. Germline V gene lookup returns CDR1 SGHTA and CDR2 FQGTGA. The germline V and J ends were trimmed by 2 bases and 8 bases, with 13 bases remaining between them.

This chain uses TRBV18 with TRBJ2-7; 7 positions agree with TRBD2. Germline V CDR1 and CDR2: KGHSH, LQKENI. The length of the CDR3 is 15 residues. V gave up 0 bases and J gave up 6 bases; unmatched junction bases: 8. In DNA, the CDR3 is TGTGCCAGCTCACCACCCAGGGAGGGATTTGGCGAGCAGTACTTC. This sequence encodes CASSPPREGFGEQYF. The full variable domain, rest sourced from reference TRBV18 and TRBJ2-7, is NAGVMQNPRHLVRRRGQEARLRCSPMKGHSHVYWYRQLPEEGLKFMVYLQKENIIDESGMPKERFSAEFPKEGPSILRIQQVVRGDSAAYFCASSPPREGFGEQYFGPGTRLTVT.

This clone has just one count. The V and J genes are TRBV6-1 and TRBJ1-6, with 8 bases lining up with TRBD1. CDR3 length: 15 residues. Germline CDR1 MNHNS, CDR2 SASEGT. J gave up 0 bases and V 11 bases, and 6 bases lay outside the gene matches. The CDR3 sequence: CAGGDRSSYNSPLHF. The CDR3 region has the DNA TGTGCCGGGGGGGACAGGAGCTCCTATAATTCACCCCTCCACTTT.

This CDR3 is CASSLWGSDYGYTF. In DNA, the CDR3 is TGCGCCAGCAGCTTGTGGGGGAGTGACTATGGCTACACCTTC. V usage is TRBV5-1 and J usage is TRBJ1-2, with D perhaps matching TRBD1 (5 bases). The CDR3 has 14 amino acids. V lost 1 base and J 3 bases, leaving 10 bases between the germline ends. Germline V gene sequence: CDR1 SGHRS, CDR2 YFSETQ.

The chain employs TRBV11-3 and TRBJ2-7; D is uncertain. The V gene's germline CDR1 is SGHNT and CDR2 YENEEA. The CDR3 spans 15 residues. V lost 2 bases, J lost 1 base, and 12 bases lay in between. The CDR3 loop is CASSLRPRPSYEQYF. CDR3 nucleotides: TGTGCCAGCAGCTTAAGGCCACGCCCATCCTACGAGCAGTACTTC.

This clone came up once. The V and J genes are TRBV25-1 and TRBJ1-1, with 10 nucleotides matching TRBD1. CDR1 MGHDK and CDR2 SYGVNS come from the germline V gene. This CDR3 region has 15 residues. J lost 4 bases, V lost 2 bases, and 4 bases had no gene match. CDR3 region: CASSELGQGGTEAFF. CDR3 coding DNA: TGTGCCAGCAGTGAACTCGGACAGGGGGGCACTGAAGCTTTCTTT.

The chain joins TRBV28 to TRBJ1-2; D call uncertain. V was pared by 8 bases and J by 2 bases, with 15 bases between. The CDR3 is 14 residues long. Germline loops: CDR1 MDHEN, CDR2 SYDVKM. The CDR3 reads CASEGLAGNYGYTF. CDR3 nucleotide sequence: TGTGCCAGCGAGGGATTGGCAGGCAACTATGGCTACACCTTC.

This rearrangement joins TRBV5-1 to TRBJ2-7; perhaps TRBD1 as D (6 bases). The CDR3 runs 15 residues. The germline gives CDR1 SGHRS, CDR2 YFSETQ. With 4 bases removed from V and 1 base from J, the gap between germline ends came to 15 bases. Here the CDR3 DNA reads TGCGCCAGCAGCCAACGAGTGGACAGTTCCTACGAGCAGTACTTC. Encoded protein: CASSQRVDSSYEQYF.

The CDR3 DNA follows: TGTGCCAGCAGTTACAAGGGCAGGGGGCTAGCCTACGAGCAGTACTTC. This gives the protein CASSYKGRGLAYEQYF. This sequence joins TRBV6-6 and TRBJ2-7; 8 positions match TRBD1. CDR3 length: 16 residues. Germline CDR1 and CDR2: MNHNY and SVGAGI (reference sequence). With V trimmed by 2 bases and J by 2 bases, 8 bases remained unmatched.

This clone was counted once. The chain is built from TRBV7-2 and TRBJ2-7; tentative D call: TRBD2 (6 bases). This CDR3 is built from 15 residues. Germline CDR1 and CDR2: SGHTA and FQGNSA. Trimming cost V 5 bases and J 2 bases, with 16 bases left between them. CDR3 amino acids: CASSAGPGGPYEQYF. The CDR3 region has the DNA TGTGCCAGCAGCGCAGGACCCGGAGGGCCCTACGAGCAGTACTTC.

The chain has TRBV12-5 and TRBJ2-1, with a tentative D call TRBD2 (5 bases). Trimming took off 3 bases at V and 0 bases at J, with 12 bases between the two ends. Germline loops: CDR1 LGHNT, CDR2 FRNRAP. This CDR3 region has 16 residues. The CDR3 spells CASGFSTGSSYNEQFF. The CDR3 nucleotides are TGTGCTAGTGGTTTTTCGACTGGGAGCTCCTACAATGAGCAGTTCTTC.

The chain has TRBV7-2 and TRBJ2-1; 7 bases map to TRBD2. V was clipped by 1 base and J by 3 bases; unmatched bases: 6. From germline, CDR1 is SGHTA and CDR2 FQGNSA. This CDR3 comprises 16 residues. The CDR3 region is CASSLVSSGVYNEQFF. CDR3 DNA: TGTGCCAGCAGCTTAGTGTCCAGCGGGGTCTACAATGAGCAGTTCTTC.

The chain employs TRBV19 and TRBJ1-4, with D perhaps matching TRBD1 (6 bases). CDR1 LNHDA and CDR2 SQIVND come from the germline V gene (reference sequence). Between the trimmed V and J ends, which lost 7 bases and 7 bases, there was a span of 25 bases. There are 17 residues in the CDR3. For the CDR3, the DNA is TGTGCCAGTACAACCCCGTTCGGGACATCTGGTAGTGAAAAACTGTTTTTT. It codes for CASTTPFGTSGSEKLFF.

This clone was detected only once. This chain links TRBV6-5 with TRBJ1-5, with TRBD1 matching over 8 bases. The CDR3 extends over 15 amino acids. Germline CDR1 is MNHEY and CDR2 is SVGAGI. The V segment lost 5 bases and the J segment 3 bases; nucleotides outside the gene matches: 6. The CDR3 spells CASSKTGDANQPQHF. The CDR3 DNA reads as TGTGCCAGCAGTAAGACAGGGGATGCCAATCAGCCCCAGCATTTT.